Included here is one T cell receptor (beta chain) sequence, with context. In germline, CDR1 is MNHEY, CDR2 SVGAGI. CDR3 length equals 16 residues. V lost 4 bases and J 1 base, leaving 13 bases between the germline ends. The data derive from a study of blood T cell repertoires in COVID-19. Whole-study context: Acute and convalescent COVID-19 samples came from the United States, Italy and Spain. The analysed material was cDNA or gDNA that came from T cells, B-cell-depleted T cells, or PBMCs.

The repertoire was sequenced with immunoSEQ multiplex PCR; TCRdb's copy has only in-frame clones and lacks some. This table holds about 170,000 clones, more than 85% found once. The chain has TRBV6-5 and TRBJ2-2, with a weak D call TRBD1 (6 bases). Sequencing was done on a sample of peripheral blood. This sequence originates from a woman of 80 years or more in a cohort sampled during active or convalescent COVID-19. The CDR3 DNA reads TGTGCCAGCAGTTTGACAGTGACAGGGAACACCGGGGAGCTGTTTTTT. Translated: CASSLTVTGNTGELFF.